The 2 T cell receptor beta chains below all came from one sample that was sequenced in a study of human T cells and chemical hapten exposure. TCRdb reanalysed the RACE reads using MiXCR and keeps one entry per CDR3 protein. The sample lists some 110,000 distinct CDR3 sequences; under 40% were seen once. Time point reported: patch test 3, about 24 weeks after DPC sensitization. As to treatment: therapeutic diphenylcyclopropenone sensitization with weekly scalp DPC. The sample was whole blood, taken in connection with sensitization to the hapten diphenylcyclopropenone (DPC). These receptors were obtained from a middle-aged man with alopecia areata. Some clones in this sample may be carry-over from other donors' samples.

The chain links TRBV12-3 or TRBV12-4 to TRBJ2-5; D is perhaps TRBD1 (7 bases). The V end was cut by 8 bases, the J end by 1 base, with 20 bases between. CDR3 length equals 16 residues. CDR3 in DNA: TGTGCCAGCGGCCCCCAGGGGGGAGCTCCCCAAGAGACCCAGTACTTC. Protein product: CASGPQGGAPQETQYF.

The rearrangement joins TRBV20-1 to TRBJ2-1; TRBD2 matches at 9 bases. Unmatched junction bases numbered 8, after V lost 6 bases and J lost 8 bases. The germline gives CDR1 DFQATT, CDR2 SNEGSKA (reference sequence). The CDR3 is 13 amino acids. The CDR3 loop reads CSAYSGRRDEQFF. CDR3 sequence (DNA): TGCAGTGCCTATAGCGGGAGACGCGATGAGCAGTTCTTC.